Following are 8 T cell receptor beta chains from one sample sequenced in a study of blood T cells in healthy people across ages. Next came a second PCR, run for roughly 6 to 11 cycles, which used a sample-barcoded 5' primer along with a J-beta primer mix. TCRdb analysed the 5' RACE reads with MiXCR anew, one entry per CDR3 protein. The profile covers around 870,000 distinct CDR3 sequences, with around 30% appearing a single time and around 15% taken by the ten largest. The specimen sequenced was blood. These receptors all stem from a woman older than 75 in good health.

V and J are TRBV7-2 and TRBJ1-1, with D uncertain. Trimming removed 4 bases at V and 4 bases at J, with 16 bases between. The V gene's germline CDR1 is SGHTA and CDR2 FQGNSA. CDR3 length: 15 amino acids. The CDR3 nucleotides read TGTGCCAGCAGCTCAGGTCCCGCTCCGGGCACTGAAGCTTTCTTT. This gives the protein CASSSGPAPGTEAFF. The full variable domain, rest sourced from reference TRBV7-2 and TRBJ1-1, is GAGVSQSPSNKVTEKGKDVELRCDPISGHTALYWYRQSLGQGLEFLIYFQGNSAPDKSGLPSDRFSAERTGGSVSTLTIQRTQQEDSAVYLCASSSGPAPGTEAFFGQGTRLTVV.

Many counts were recorded for this clonotype. The chain uses TRBV4-3 and TRBJ1-2; 7 bases are a match to TRBD1. CDR3 length: 16 residues. CDR1 and CDR2 from the germline V gene are LGHNA and YSLEER. The J segment lost 6 bases and the V segment lost 0 bases, leaving 10 bases of the junction unmatched. The CDR3 loop is CASSQEKGAGADGYTF. DNA for the CDR3: TGCGCCAGCAGCCAAGAAAAGGGGGCTGGTGCGGATGGCTACACCTTC.

V is TRBV4-3 and J is TRBJ1-2; D not certain. CDR3 size: 13 residues. V was clipped by 2 bases and J by 4 bases, with 8 bases between them. The germline V gene encodes CDR1 LGHNA and CDR2 YSLEER. The DNA of the CDR3 is TGCGCCAGCAGCCAACAGGCGTCCTATGGCTACACCTTC. Its protein is CASSQQASYGYTF.

The sample holds many counts of this clonotype. This chain joins TRBV10-3 and TRBJ2-7; 7 nucleotides agree with TRBD2. The germline gives CDR1 ENHRY, CDR2 SYGVKD. This CDR3 is 15 amino acids long. With V trimmed by 7 bases and J by 5 bases, 14 bases remained unmatched. The CDR3 DNA reads TGTGCCATCACCGAGACGAGGGCGGGGGTCCACGAGCAGTACTTC. This sequence encodes CAITETRAGVHEQYF.

This clonotype was seen more than once but under ten times. The CDR3 region has the DNA TGTGCCAGCAGCGTAGCCGACCCAGGCGAGCAGTACTTC. Amino acids: CASSVADPGEQYF. The chain joins TRBV9 to TRBJ2-7; D ambiguous. There are 13 residues in the CDR3. Trimming pared 0 bases from V and 6 bases from J, leaving 10 bases between. The V gene's germline CDR1 is SGDLS and CDR2 YYNGEE.

The V gene is TRBV7-9, the J gene TRBJ1-3; D gene uncertain. The CDR3 loop spans 14 amino acids. Germline-derived CDR1 and CDR2 are SEHNR and FQNEAQ (reference sequence). Between the trimmed V and J ends, which lost 5 bases and 0 bases, there was a span of 8 bases. The CDR3, as DNA: TGTGCCAGCAGCCGGGCGGACTCTGGAAACACCATATATTTT. Its translation is CASSRADSGNTIYF.

This clonotype showed up just a few times. With a much larger clone just one base away, this may be a read error. V is TRBV12-3 or TRBV12-4 and J is TRBJ2-5, with 12 bases identical to TRBD2. CDR3 length equals 16 residues. V shed 2 bases and J 4 bases; nucleotides not matched to a gene: 5. CDR3 in amino acids: CASSLWASGGGETQYF. The CDR3, as DNA: TGTGCCAGCAGTTTATGGGCTAGCGGGGGGGGAGAGACCCAGTACTTC.

This clonotype was counted ten times or more. The V and J genes are TRBV5-1 and TRBJ1-1; 7 bases line up with TRBD1. The V gene end was trimmed by 4 bases and the J gene end by 1 base; junction bases not matched to a gene: 4. The CDR3 extends over 14 amino acids. Per the germline V gene, CDR1 is SGHRS and CDR2 is YFSETQ. The CDR3 sequence is CASSQGQPNTEAFF. CDR3 sequence (DNA): TGCGCCAGCAGCCAGGGACAGCCGAACACTGAAGCTTTCTTT. The full variable domain, in which reference TRBV5-1 and TRBJ1-1 provide the parts outside the CDR3, is KAGVTQTPRYLIKTRGQQVTLSCSPISGHRSVSWYQQTPGQGLQFLFEYFSETQRNKGNFPGRFSGRQFSNSRSEMNVSTLELGDSALYLCASSQGQPNTEAFFGQGTRLTVV.